A selection of T cell receptor beta chains follows, all from one sample in a study of human T cells and chemical hapten exposure. TCRdb reanalysed the RACE reads using MiXCR and keeps one entry per CDR3 protein. The data show 70,000 to 85,000 distinct CDR3 sequences, 7% to 9% seen once. Source material: whole blood. The origin of the receptors is a male donor in good health. Some clones in this sample may be carry-over from other donors' samples. Each CDR3 is given with its conserved first and last residue. D genes are given only for firm matches. Clone size is shown for a subset of rows, as once, few, many or a class of expanded clone.

v_gene,abundance,j_gene,d_gene,CDR3aa,CDR3nt
TRBV3-1,few,TRBJ1-5,.,CASSQGNLNQPQHF,TGTGCCAGCAGCCAAGGTAATCTCAATCAGCCCCAGCATTTT
TRBV27,many,TRBJ2-2,TRBD2,CASSFNVFSGSFTGELFF,TGTGCCAGCAGTTTTAATGTGTTTAGCGGGAGTTTCACCGGGGAGCTGTTTTTT
TRBV5-1,few,TRBJ2-2,.,CASSYSGTTNTGELFF,TGCGCCAGCAGTTACTCCGGGACCACGAACACCGGGGAGCTGTTTTTT
TRBV20-1,many,TRBJ2-3,.,CSARDLQASTDTQYF,TGCAGTGCTAGAGACTTACAGGCTAGCACAGATACGCAGTATTTT
TRBV4-2,few,TRBJ2-7,.,CASSTRPQGTTYEQYF,TGTGCCAGCAGCACCCGTCCCCAGGGCACAACCTACGAGCAGTACTTC
TRBV6-6,.,TRBJ2-7,.,CASRYLGAYEQYF,TGTGCCAGCAGGTACTTGGGGGCCTACGAGCAGTACTTC
TRBV6-5,few,TRBJ1-1,.,CASSYSSGGRVGTEAFF,TGTGCCAGCAGTTACTCCTCCGGGGGCAGGGTCGGCACTGAAGCTTTCTTT
TRBV10-2,many,TRBJ1-1,.,CASSEVGNTEAFF,TGCGCCAGCAGTGAGGTGGGAAACACTGAAGCTTTCTTT
TRBV27,few,TRBJ2-7,.,CASSPSSGASYEQYF,TGTGCCAGCAGTCCCTCCAGTGGCGCGTCCTACGAGCAGTACTTC
TRBV10-2,.,TRBJ2-3,TRBD2,CASSGLAGDTTDTQYF,TGCGCCAGCAGTGGCCTAGCGGGGGATACCACAGATACGCAGTATTTT
TRBV7-2,many,TRBJ1-4,TRBD1,CASSPGGGGEKLFF,TGTGCCAGCAGCCCAGGGGGCGGCGGTGAAAAACTGTTTTTT
TRBV20-1,few,TRBJ1-6,.,CSARDHGGADSPLHF,TGCAGTGCTAGAGACCATGGGGGGGCGGATTCACCCCTCCACTTT
TRBV2,few,TRBJ1-5,TRBD1,CATWTGGGQPQHF,TGTGCCACCTGGACAGGGGGCGGCCAGCCCCAGCATTTT
TRBV7-6,.,TRBJ2-3,.,CASSPIAGLSADTQYF,TGTGCCAGCAGCCCTATAGCAGGGTTGAGCGCAGATACGCAGTATTTT
TRBV18,few,TRBJ1-2,.,CASSPRGSDGYTF,TGTGCCAGCTCACCAAGGGGTTCGGATGGCTACACCTTC
TRBV6-5,few,TRBJ1-1,.,CASSSGQTEAFF,TGTGCCAGCAGCTCAGGACAGACTGAAGCTTTCTTT
TRBV15,many,TRBJ1-5,.,CATSRDFVKNQPQHF,TGTGCCACCAGCAGAGATTTCGTCAAAAATCAGCCCCAGCATTTT
TRBV21-1,.,TRBJ2-2,.,CASSSDRVGTGELFF,TGTGCCAGCAGCTCGGACAGGGTTGGGACCGGGGAGCTGTTTTTT